The 23 T cell receptor beta chains listed next were all sequenced from one sample in a study of shared clonotypes between healthy human individuals (dated by TCRdb to the early 2020s). The library was made by the immunoSEQ multiplex PCR assay. Held by TCRdb, this immuneACCESS table contains in-frame sequences only and omits some clones. Under half of the omission traces to an unresolved V gene where checked; the cause of the rest is unknown. For this sample the table gives nearly 750,000 clones, of which around 70% were detected only once. In total, the top ten clones hold more than 1.5% of the sample. Input material: memory CD4+ T cells sorted from blood. The cell subset or site label for this specimen denotes: CD45RA-negative fraction. The receptor set was obtained from a woman in her thirties in good health.

The CDR3 coding sequence is TGTGCCAGCAGCTCGGCGGCGGGGGGATCCTACGAGCAGTACTTC. Translation: CASSSAAGGSYEQYF. The rearrangement uses TRBV7-2 and TRBJ2-7; TRBD2 agrees at 8 bases. From germline, CDR1 is SGHTA and CDR2 FQGNSA. After removal of 4 bases from V and 1 base from J, the junction contained 6 bases not matched to a gene. The CDR3 spans 15 residues.

The V call is TRBV9, the J call TRBJ2-1; 9 bases fit TRBD2. CDR3 size: 14 residues. Trimming took 4 bases from V and 7 from J; bases not matched to a gene: 6. In germline, CDR1 is SGDLS, CDR2 YYNGEE. CDR3 sequence (DNA): TGTGCCAGCAGCCGACAGACTAGCGGAAATGAGCAGTTCTTC. Its protein product is CASSRQTSGNEQFF.

This clone has only a few counts. The rearrangement joins TRBV19 to TRBJ2-5; 9 bases match TRBD2. Germline loops: CDR1 LNHDA, CDR2 SQIVND (reference sequence). J was trimmed by 5 bases and V by 7 bases; bases with no gene match: 8. The CDR3 runs 14 residues. The CDR3 DNA sequence: TGTGCCAGTAAAGAGGCTAGCGGGACGGAGACCCAGTACTTC. The encoded protein is CASKEASGTETQYF.

V usage is TRBV19 and J usage is TRBJ2-2; 9 positions match TRBD1. V lost 7 bases to trimming and J lost 6 bases; unmatched junction nucleotides: 6. CDR1 is LNHDA and CDR2 is SQIVND in the germline V gene (reference sequence). The CDR3 contains 14 residues. CDR3 sequence reads: CASTIQGAPGELFF. The CDR3 nucleotides are TGTGCCAGTACCATACAGGGGGCCCCCGGGGAGCTGTTTTTT.

The chain has TRBV6-6 and TRBJ1-1; D is perhaps TRBD1 (5 bases). The germline V and J ends were trimmed by 5 bases and 4 bases, with 14 bases remaining between them. CDR1 and CDR2 from the germline V gene are MNHNY and SVGAGI (reference sequence). The CDR3 runs 14 residues. CDR3 DNA: TGTGCCAGCAGTGAGCAGGGTTGGGGCACTGAAGCTTTCTTT. Protein: CASSEQGWGTEAFF.

V gene TRBV6-1 combines with J gene TRBJ2-6, with D possibly TRBD1 on 5 matching bases. Germline assignment: CDR1 MNHNS and CDR2 SASEGT. The V end lost 9 bases, the J end lost 3 bases, and 9 bases lay between the germline ends. The CDR3 has 13 residues. The CDR3 spells CARATDGANVLTF. The DNA of the CDR3 is TGTGCCAGGGCGACAGATGGGGCCAACGTCCTGACTTTC.

The chain carries TRBV11-3 and TRBJ2-7; D may be TRBD2 (5 bases). Germline CDR1 SGHNT, CDR2 YENEEA. V was clipped by 6 bases and J by 7 bases, with 16 bases between them. The CDR3 totals 13 residues. DNA of the CDR3: TGTGCCAGCAGTTCCGGGGATCGGGGAGAGCAGTACTTC. Translated, it gives CASSSGDRGEQYF.

The chain recombines TRBV5-1 with TRBJ1-1, with D maybe TRBD1 (6 bases). This CDR3 region has 13 residues. Germline V lookup: CDR1 SGHRS, CDR2 YFSETQ. Trimming shortened V by 4 bases and J by 6 bases, and 13 bases separated the two germline ends. The CDR3 DNA sequence: TGCGCCAGCAGCATCAGGGACATTGCTGAAGCTTTCTTT. This gives the protein CASSIRDIAEAFF.

This chain connects TRBV6-1 to TRBJ2-7; 8 bases fit TRBD1. The CDR3 has 14 amino acids. Germline CDR1 and CDR2: MNHNS and SASEGT. The V segment lost 5 bases and the J segment 3 bases; nucleotides outside the gene matches: 6. CDR3 DNA sequence: TGTGCCAGCAGTAGGGACAGGATGGGCTACGAGCAGTACTTC. It codes for CASSRDRMGYEQYF.

The chain employs TRBV6-5 and TRBJ1-1; TRBD1 might be the D (6 bases). The length of the CDR3 is 14 residues. Trimming took off 5 bases at V and 4 bases at J, with 14 bases between the two ends. Per the germline V gene, CDR1 is MNHEY and CDR2 is SVGAGI. Written as DNA, the CDR3 is TGTGCCAGCAGTCTACTTACAGGGAGCACTGAAGCTTTCTTT. Protein: CASSLLTGSTEAFF.

This rearrangement joins TRBV7-8 to TRBJ1-2; D is possibly TRBD1 (6 bases). The CDR3 sequence is 12 residues long. Germline V lookup: CDR1 SGHVS, CDR2 FQNEAQ. V was clipped by 5 bases and J by 7 bases, with 11 bases between them. The CDR3 sequence is CASSLDRSGYTF. DNA of the CDR3: TGTGCCAGCAGCCTAGACAGGAGTGGCTACACCTTC.

As for this clone: A read error may explain this, as a much larger clone is one base away. Within the sample, other DNA sequences also encode this same CDR3. The CDR3 DNA reads as TGTGCCTGGAGCAAGCGAACTCAGCCCCAGCATTTT. The encoded protein is CAWSKRTQPQHF. The chain couples TRBV30 to TRBJ1-5; no firm D call. Germline CDR1 is GTSNPN and CDR2 is SVGIG (reference sequence). This CDR3 contains 12 residues. Trimming removed 3 bases from V and 6 bases from J, with 9 bases in between. The full variable domain, its missing parts supplied by reference TRBV30 and TRBJ1-5, is SQTIHQWPATLVQPVGSPLSLECTVEGTSNPNLYWYRQAAGRGLQLLFYSVGIGQISSEVPQNLSASRPQDRQFILSSKKLLLSDSGFYLCAWSKRTQPQHFGDGTRLSIL.

The chain uses TRBV11-2 and TRBJ1-2; a possible D gene is TRBD1 (5 bases). CDR3 length: 16 residues. V was trimmed by 2 bases and J by 5 bases, leaving 18 bases between them. CDR1 and CDR2 (germline): SGHAT, FQNNGV. For the CDR3, the DNA is TGTGCCAGCAGCTTAAGCCGACGGGGGGGGACTTATGGCTACACCTTC. Translating gives CASSLSRRGGTYGYTF.

The rearrangement joins TRBV28 to TRBJ2-2; 11 bases are a match to TRBD2. After removal of 7 bases from V and 0 bases from J, the junction contained 7 bases not matched to a gene. The CDR3 has 17 amino acids. Germline CDR1 is MDHEN and CDR2 is SYDVKM. The CDR3 is CASTLVGLAANTGELFF. CDR3 nucleotide sequence: TGTGCCAGCACCCTAGTGGGACTAGCGGCGAACACCGGGGAGCTGTTTTTT.

This chain links TRBV7-5 with TRBJ2-7; the table gives TRBD1 as D, unverified against the DNA. TRBV7-5 is a pseudogene segment. The CDR3 is made up of 16 amino acids. The CDR3 DNA follows: TGTGTCAGAAGCCTATACCGGACAGCTTTATCCTACGAGCAGTACTTC. Amino acids: CVRSLYRTALSYEQYF.

This chain links TRBV12-5 with TRBJ2-2; the D is unclear. V was clipped by 6 bases and J by 3 bases, with 5 bases between them. This CDR3 has 12 residues. CDR1 and CDR2 (germline): LGHNT, FRNRAP. The CDR3 DNA is TGTGCTAGTGGATACTACACCGGGGAGCTGTTTTTT. Translated: CASGYYTGELFF.

The chain's CDR3 is CASSLISAGANVLTF. The CDR3 coding sequence is TGTGCCAGCAGCTTAATATCAGCTGGGGCCAACGTCCTGACTTTC. The chain combines TRBV5-6 with TRBJ2-6; the D is unclear. V was cut by 2 bases and J by 2 bases, with 8 bases left in between. From germline, CDR1 is SGHDT and CDR2 YYEEEE. The CDR3 contains 15 residues.

The rearrangement uses TRBV2 and TRBJ2-1; D uncertain. The CDR3 runs 17 residues. V was shortened by 1 base and J by 12 bases, with 25 bases between the two germline ends. Per germline, CDR1 SNHLY and CDR2 FYNNEI. CDR3: CASSEGRLVGQMIGQFF. The CDR3 DNA sequence: TGTGCCAGCAGTGAAGGCCGGCTAGTGGGCCAAATGATTGGGCAGTTCTTC.

The chain is built from TRBV5-1 and TRBJ2-7; D might be TRBD1 or TRBD2, each matching 5 bases. Germline V gene data show CDR1 as SGHRS and CDR2 as YFSETQ. Trimming stripped 7 bases from V and 3 bases from J, with 17 bases between. CDR3 length: 14 amino acids. CDR3 coding DNA: TGCGCCAGCCGAGGACGGGGCAGCAGCTACGAGCAGTACTTC. This gives the protein CASRGRGSSYEQYF.

This chain uses TRBV6-5 with TRBJ1-3; a possible D gene is TRBD1 (6 bases). Germline lookup yields CDR1 MNHEY and CDR2 SVGAGI. The CDR3 totals 15 residues. With 3 bases removed from V and 3 bases from J, the gap between germline ends came to 12 bases. The CDR3, as DNA: TGTGCCAGCAGTTATTCACAGGGACTTGGAAACACCATATATTTT. This encodes CASSYSQGLGNTIYF.

The gene calls are TRBV30 and TRBJ2-7, with 7 bases lining up with TRBD1. The V segment lost 4 bases and the J segment 3 bases; nucleotides outside the gene matches: 6. This CDR3 contains 13 residues. Germline V lookup: CDR1 GTSNPN, CDR2 SVGIG (reference sequence). The CDR3 loop reads CAWIRAGGYEQYF. As DNA, the CDR3 is TGTGCCTGGATCAGGGCAGGGGGCTACGAGCAGTACTTC.

On this clone itself: This specimen includes other DNA sequences encoding the same CDR3. The chain is built from TRBV6-5 and TRBJ2-2; 9 bases align to TRBD1. CDR3 length: 13 residues. V was pared by 9 bases and J by 2 bases, with 1 base of the junction left unmatched. CDR1 and CDR2 from the germline V gene are MNHEY and SVGAGI. DNA for the CDR3: TGTGCCAGTACAGGGGGCAACACCGGGGAGCTGTTTTTT. It specifies CASTGGNTGELFF.

The chain uses TRBV2 and TRBJ2-7; 9 bases fit TRBD1. Germline V CDR1 and CDR2: SNHLY, FYNNEI. Unmatched junction bases numbered 10, after V lost 10 bases and J lost 6 bases. This CDR3 region has 13 residues. CDR3 sequence: CAIWTGARGEQYF. The CDR3 coding sequence is TGTGCCATTTGGACAGGGGCAAGAGGCGAGCAGTACTTC.